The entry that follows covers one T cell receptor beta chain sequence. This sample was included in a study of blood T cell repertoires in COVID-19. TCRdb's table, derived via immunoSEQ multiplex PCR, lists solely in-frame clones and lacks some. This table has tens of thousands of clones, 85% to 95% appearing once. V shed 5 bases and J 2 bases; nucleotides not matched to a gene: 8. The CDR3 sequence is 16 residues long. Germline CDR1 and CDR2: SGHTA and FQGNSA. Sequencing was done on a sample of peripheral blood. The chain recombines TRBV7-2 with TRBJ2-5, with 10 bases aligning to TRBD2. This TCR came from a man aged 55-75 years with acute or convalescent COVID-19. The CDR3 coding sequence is TGTGCCAGCAGCCCAGTTAGCGGGGGGATACAAGAGACCCAGTACTTC. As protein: CASSPVSGGIQETQYF.